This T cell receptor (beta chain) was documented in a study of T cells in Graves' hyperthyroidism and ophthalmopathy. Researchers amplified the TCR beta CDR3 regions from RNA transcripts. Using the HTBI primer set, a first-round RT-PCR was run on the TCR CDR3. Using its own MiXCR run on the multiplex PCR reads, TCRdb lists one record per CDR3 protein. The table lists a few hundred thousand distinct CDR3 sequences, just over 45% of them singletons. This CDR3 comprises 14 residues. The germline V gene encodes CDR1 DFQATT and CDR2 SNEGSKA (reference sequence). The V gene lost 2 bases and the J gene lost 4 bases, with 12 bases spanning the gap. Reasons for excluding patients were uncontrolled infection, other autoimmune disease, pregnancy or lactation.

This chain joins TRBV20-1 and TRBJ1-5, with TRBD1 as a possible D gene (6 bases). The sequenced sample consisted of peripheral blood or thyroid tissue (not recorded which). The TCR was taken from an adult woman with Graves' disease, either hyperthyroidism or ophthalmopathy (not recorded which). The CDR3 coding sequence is TGCAGTGCTAGACGAGGACAGATAAATCAGCCCCAGCATTTT. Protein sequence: CSARRGQINQPQHF.